Listed below are T cell receptor beta chains from one sample, sequenced in a study of OX40 agonist ivuxolimab in advanced cancers. Profiled with immunoSEQ multiplex PCR; TCRdb holds only in-frame clones, not every one. The sample includes tens of thousands of clones, about nine tenths seen only once; the top ten take over 6.5%. The source material was CD4+ or CD8+ T cells sorted from blood, sampled in a trial of the OX40 agonist ivuxolimab. These receptors came from an adult with an advanced solid tumor such as melanoma, head and neck, liver or kidney cancer. Each CDR3 is given with its conserved first and last residue. Fields, in order: D gene, V gene, clone size, CDR3 length, J gene, CDR3 protein, CDR3 DNA. D genes are given only for firm matches. Clone size is stated in some rows and not others, as once, few, many or a class when expanded.

NA	TRBV5-1	NA	13	TRBJ1-1	CASGSGGNTEAFF	TGCGCCAGCGGATCGGGGGGGAACACTGAAGCTTTCTTT
NA	TRBV7-6	NA	14	TRBJ1-4	CASGAERGNEKLFF	TGTGCCAGCGGCGCGGAAAGGGGGAATGAAAAACTGTTTTTT
TRBD1	TRBV2	once	14	TRBJ2-1	CATDIGTAYNEQFF	TGTGCCACCGACATAGGGACAGCCTACAATGAGCAGTTCTTC
NA	TRBV7-9	NA	14	TRBJ1-3	CASSGRGSGNTIYF	TGTGCCAGCAGCGGCAGGGGTTCTGGAAACACCATATATTTT
NA	TRBV5-6	NA	14	TRBJ2-3	CASSLAGAADTQYF	TGTGCCAGCAGCTTGGCCGGGGCTGCAGATACGCAGTATTTT
TRBD2	TRBV7-8	NA	15	TRBJ2-4	CASSPFGTSGGSWYF	TGTGCCAGCAGCCCGTTTGGGACTAGCGGGGGGTCATGGTACTTC
NA	TRBV5-4	NA	17	TRBJ2-3	CASSTGASGHRTDTQYF	TGTGCCAGCAGCACGGGGGCCAGCGGGCATCGCACAGATACGCAGTATTTT
NA	TRBV6-4	NA	15	TRBJ2-3	CASSDSGGVLDTQYF	TGTGCCAGCAGTGACTCCGGGGGTGTGTTGGATACGCAGTATTTT
NA	TRBV7-9	NA	15	TRBJ2-1	CASSPQGPRLHEQFF	TGTGCCAGCAGCCCCCAGGGACCCAGATTGCATGAGCAGTTCTTC
TRBD1	TRBV7-9	few	15	TRBJ2-7	CASSSIGQGAGEQYF	TGTGCCAGCAGCTCCATAGGACAGGGGGCGGGAGAGCAGTACTTC
NA	TRBV10-1	NA	15	TRBJ2-7	CASSEGTITSYEQYF	TGCGCCAGCAGTGAGGGGACCATTACCTCCTACGAGCAGTACTTC
NA	TRBV30	NA	13	TRBJ2-7	CAWSVIGPYEQYF	TGTGCCTGGAGTGTAATCGGCCCCTACGAGCAGTACTTC
NA	TRBV7-2	NA	15	TRBJ1-4	CASSLNRGAREKLFF	TGTGCCAGCAGCCTCAACCGGGGGGCGCGGGAAAAACTGTTTTTT
NA	TRBV21-1	once	15	TRBJ1-2	CASPTGRAASDGYTF	TGTGCCAGCCCCACCGGGCGGGCGGCGAGCGATGGCTACACCTTC
NA	TRBV10-3	once	11	TRBJ2-5	CAISDPETQYF	TGTGCCATCAGTGATCCCGAGACCCAGTACTTC
NA	TRBV1	NA	15	TRBJ2-3	CTSSNLAGYTDTQYF	TGCACCAGCAGCAACCTAGCGGGGTACACAGATACGCAGTATTTT
NA	TRBV6-5	once	14	TRBJ1-4	CASSYLGTNEKLFF	TGTGCCAGCAGTTACTTAGGAACTAATGAAAAACTGTTTTTT
TRBD1	TRBV5-6	NA	14	TRBJ1-6	CASSLGQANSPLHF	TGTGCCAGCAGCCTAGGACAGGCTAATTCACCCCTCCACTTT
TRBD2	TRBV13	NA	16	TRBJ2-1	CASSFARASGDNEQFF	TGTGCCAGCAGCTTCGCCCGGGCTAGCGGAGACAATGAGCAGTTCTTC
NA	TRBV5-1	NA	18	TRBJ2-2	CASSLHFRGPGVTGELFF	TGCGCCAGCAGCTTACATTTTCGGGGGCCAGGGGTAACCGGGGAGCTGTTTTTT
NA	TRBV5-4	once	12	TRBJ2-1	CASRPGLGEQFF	TGTGCCAGCAGGCCAGGGCTCGGTGAGCAGTTCTTC
NA	TRBV25-1	NA	15	TRBJ1-2	CASSATLADIYGYTF	TGTGCCAGCAGTGCGACTTTGGCGGACATTTATGGCTACACCTTC
NA	TRBV10-2	NA	16	TRBJ1-5	CASSQEGGNRNQPQHF	TGCGCCAGCAGCCAGGAGGGTGGGAATAGGAATCAGCCCCAGCATTTT
NA	TRBV5-4	NA	12	TRBJ1-2	CASSMTDVGYTF	TGTGCCAGCAGCATGACAGACGTCGGCTACACCTTC
NA	TRBV7-9	NA	13	TRBJ2-7	CASSLAGSHEQYF	TGTGCCAGCAGCTTAGCAGGGTCCCACGAGCAGTACTTC
TRBD1	TRBV30	NA	17	TRBJ1-2	CAWSLDGEGARILGYTF	TGTGCCTGGAGTCTTGATGGCGAGGGGGCCAGAATATTGGGCTACACCTTC
NA	TRBV4-1	few	14	TRBJ2-1	CASSQEGGYNEQFF	TGCGCCAGCAGCCAAGAGGGGGGTTACAATGAGCAGTTCTTC
NA	TRBV10-3	NA	13	TRBJ1-5	CAIWEGNNQPQHF	TGTGCCATTTGGGAGGGCAACAATCAGCCCCAGCATTTT
TRBD2	TRBV7-8	NA	16	TRBJ2-3	CASVPGVAGSTDTQYF	TGTGCCAGCGTCCCGGGAGTAGCGGGGAGCACAGATACGCAGTATTTT
TRBD1	TRBV2	NA	15	TRBJ1-5	CASKSDRGGVQPQHF	TGTGCCAGCAAGTCGGACAGGGGAGGTGTCCAGCCCCAGCATTTT
TRBD1	TRBV2	NA	15	TRBJ1-5	CASSEWTGTNQPQHF	TGTGCCAGCAGTGAATGGACAGGGACGAATCAGCCCCAGCATTTT
NA	TRBV7-9	NA	16	TRBJ1-5	CASSLDPGGNNQPQHF	TGTGCCAGCAGCTTAGATCCCGGGGGAAACAATCAGCCCCAGCATTTT
NA	TRBV10-2	NA	13	TRBJ2-7	CASRSGQHYEQYF	TGCGCCAGCAGAAGTGGACAGCACTACGAGCAGTACTTC